Listed below are T cell receptor beta chains from one sample, sequenced in a study of blood T cells in healthy people across ages. A single record per CDR3 protein comes from TCRdb applying MiXCR to the 5' RACE reads. This repertoire shows 1.5 million to 2 million distinct CDR3 sequences, roughly 28% found once; its top ten account for roughly 8%. Sequenced sample: blood. The source is a woman between 25 and 40 years old in good health. Each CDR3 is given with its conserved first and last residue. Each record gives: V gene, D gene, clone size, J gene, CDR3 DNA, CDR3 protein. The D gene is left open where the match is weak. Some rows have no size entry. The others give once, few or many, or a class for an expanded clone.

v_gene: TRBV6-2/TRBV6-3
d_gene: .
abundance: .
j_gene: TRBJ2-7
CDR3nt: TGTGCCAGCAGTTACCTATCCTCCGCGGGGAAGGGGTCCTACGAGCAGTACTTC
CDR3aa: CASSYLSSAGKGSYEQYF

v_gene: TRBV21-1
d_gene: .
abundance: few
j_gene: TRBJ2-5
CDR3nt: TGTGCCAGCAGCAAAGTAGGCGAACTAGCGGGTGTCGGAGAGACCCAGTACTTC
CDR3aa: CASSKVGELAGVGETQYF

v_gene: TRBV12-3/TRBV12-4
d_gene: .
abundance: .
j_gene: TRBJ1-5
CDR3nt: TGTGCCAGCAGTTTGGACCCTAGAAGCAATCAGCCCCAGCATTTT
CDR3aa: CASSLDPRSNQPQHF

v_gene: TRBV7-2
d_gene: TRBD1
abundance: many
j_gene: TRBJ1-2
CDR3nt: TGTGCCAGCAGCTTAAGCTCCGGGAGGGGGCGGAACTATGGCTACACCTTC
CDR3aa: CASSLSSGRGRNYGYTF

v_gene: TRBV7-2
d_gene: .
abundance: few
j_gene: TRBJ1-2
CDR3nt: TGTGCCAGCAGCTGGACCCCCACAGATGGCTACACCTTC
CDR3aa: CASSWTPTDGYTF

v_gene: TRBV20-1
d_gene: TRBD2
abundance: .
j_gene: TRBJ2-1
CDR3nt: TGCAGTGCTAATAAAGGACTAGCGGGAGATGAGCAGTTCTTC
CDR3aa: CSANKGLAGDEQFF

v_gene: TRBV29-1
d_gene: TRBD1
abundance: .
j_gene: TRBJ2-1
CDR3nt: TGCAGCGTTGAAGGTAGGGGGCAACTTGATGAGCAGTTCTTC
CDR3aa: CSVEGRGQLDEQFF

v_gene: TRBV27
d_gene: TRBD1
abundance: many
j_gene: TRBJ2-4
CDR3nt: TGTGCCAGCAGTCCAAAATTGGACAGGGGAGGCATTCAGTACTTC
CDR3aa: CASSPKLDRGGIQYF

v_gene: TRBV5-6
d_gene: .
abundance: few
j_gene: TRBJ2-2
CDR3nt: TGTGCCAGCAGGCCCTCCATAAACGGGGAGCTGTTTTTT
CDR3aa: CASRPSINGELFF

v_gene: TRBV6-6
d_gene: TRBD1
abundance: many
j_gene: TRBJ1-6
CDR3nt: TGTGCCAGCAGTTACTCAGGGGGCGATTCACCCCTCCACTTT
CDR3aa: CASSYSGGDSPLHF

v_gene: TRBV7-9
d_gene: .
abundance: .
j_gene: TRBJ1-5
CDR3nt: TGTGCCAGCAGCTCCGACAGCTACGTGGGTAGCAATCAGCCCCAGCATTTT
CDR3aa: CASSSDSYVGSNQPQHF

v_gene: TRBV14
d_gene: TRBD1
abundance: .
j_gene: TRBJ1-2
CDR3nt: TGTGCCAGCAGCCAACAGGGGGCCTTTGGCTACACCTTC
CDR3aa: CASSQQGAFGYTF

v_gene: TRBV6-4
d_gene: .
abundance: .
j_gene: TRBJ2-1
CDR3nt: TGTGCCAGCAGCGACTCGGGGGCGGATGAGCAGTTCTTC
CDR3aa: CASSDSGADEQFF

v_gene: TRBV25-1
d_gene: .
abundance: few
j_gene: TRBJ1-4
CDR3nt: TGTGCCAGCAGTGAATTTCGACGGAGTGGGGAAAAACTGTTTTTT
CDR3aa: CASSEFRRSGEKLFF

v_gene: TRBV2
d_gene: TRBD1
abundance: .
j_gene: TRBJ2-1
CDR3nt: TGTGCCAGCACCTTCTTCGGGACAGTTGGCGGGGAGCAGTTCTTC
CDR3aa: CASTFFGTVGGEQFF

v_gene: TRBV12-3/TRBV12-4
d_gene: .
abundance: .
j_gene: TRBJ2-7
CDR3nt: TGTGCCAGCAGTTTTGCTAGTGGACTCTACGAGCAGTACTTC
CDR3aa: CASSFASGLYEQYF

v_gene: TRBV15
d_gene: TRBD2
abundance: many
j_gene: TRBJ2-5
CDR3nt: TGTGCCACCAGCAAGCCGGGACTAGCGGAAGAGACCCAGTACTTC
CDR3aa: CATSKPGLAEETQYF

v_gene: TRBV15
d_gene: .
abundance: many
j_gene: TRBJ2-3
CDR3nt: TGTGCCACCAGCGGGGGGTCCACAGATACGCAGTATTTT
CDR3aa: CATSGGSTDTQYF

v_gene: TRBV9
d_gene: .
abundance: once
j_gene: TRBJ1-1
CDR3nt: TGTGCCAGCAGCGTAGTCCCCAGGCTGAACACTGAAGCTTTCTTT
CDR3aa: CASSVVPRLNTEAFF

v_gene: TRBV12-5
d_gene: .
abundance: .
j_gene: TRBJ1-4
CDR3nt: TGTGCTAGTGGTTTCAAGACCCGGGGTTCAACTAATGAAAAACTGTTTTTT
CDR3aa: CASGFKTRGSTNEKLFF

v_gene: TRBV5-1
d_gene: TRBD2
abundance: few
j_gene: TRBJ2-3
CDR3nt: TGCGCCAGCAGCTTCGGACTAGCGGCTAGCACAGATACGCAGTATTTT
CDR3aa: CASSFGLAASTDTQYF

v_gene: TRBV5-5
d_gene: .
abundance: .
j_gene: TRBJ2-7
CDR3nt: TGTGCCAGCAGCATCGGAGGGGTCGAGCAGTACTTC
CDR3aa: CASSIGGVEQYF

v_gene: TRBV25-1
d_gene: .
abundance: few
j_gene: TRBJ2-1
CDR3nt: TGTGCCAGCAGTGGTACCCAGGGACCCTGGGAGTTCTTC
CDR3aa: CASSGTQGPWEFF

v_gene: TRBV28
d_gene: .
abundance: .
j_gene: TRBJ1-2
CDR3nt: TGTGCTAGTACAGGGAGAGGTGGCTACACCTTC
CDR3aa: CASTGRGGYTF

v_gene: TRBV6-1
d_gene: TRBD1
abundance: .
j_gene: TRBJ2-1
CDR3nt: TGTGCCAGCAGTGGAGACAGGGCGATCTACAATGAGCAGTTCTTC
CDR3aa: CASSGDRAIYNEQFF

v_gene: TRBV29-1
d_gene: .
abundance: .
j_gene: TRBJ2-7
CDR3nt: TGCAGCGTGGCTACTAGCTCCTACGAGCAGTACTTC
CDR3aa: CSVATSSYEQYF

v_gene: TRBV7-2
d_gene: .
abundance: many
j_gene: TRBJ1-4
CDR3nt: TGTGCCAGCAGCTTTGCAGGTTCTAATGAAAAACTGTTTTTT
CDR3aa: CASSFAGSNEKLFF

v_gene: TRBV20-1
d_gene: TRBD1
abundance: .
j_gene: TRBJ1-1
CDR3nt: TGCAGTGCTAGTGAAGGGGGACAGGGGAGGGACACTGAAACTTTCTTT
CDR3aa: CSASEGGQGRDTETFF